This TCR beta chain was documented in a study of control samples from healthy donors and cancer patients. This clone was seen just once. This CDR3 region has 15 residues. Looked up from germline, CDR1 is MNHEY and CDR2 is SVGAGI. Germline trimming cut 6 bases from V and 2 bases from J; bases unmatched to any gene: 7. TCRdb's copy holds only in-frame clones and misses some; the assay was immunoSEQ multiplex PCR. The sample records 150,000 to 200,000 clones, around 92% being singletons. The genes are TRBV6-5 and TRBJ2-3, with 8 bases matching TRBD2. Sequenced input: blood. The TCR sequence derives from a woman in her 40s in good health. The CDR3 nucleotides read TGTGCCAGCAGGCCCGCGGGGGGCCACACAGATACGCAGTATTTT. Translation gives CASRPAGGHTDTQYF.